The clone carrying this T cell receptor beta chain came up a few times. The antigen is unknown. The source of the sample is a study of T cells after yellow fever vaccination. Whole-study results and caveats: In post-booster samples, most primary-vaccination clones reappeared (roughly 96% CD4, 70% to 90% CD8). High-abundance clonotypes from the bulk population could contaminate FACS-sorted repertoires.

MiXCR was run by TCRdb on the 5' RACE reads, yielding one entry per CDR3 protein. This table has 350,000 to 550,000 distinct CDR3 sequences, approximately 18% appearing once. Germline lookup yields CDR1 SGHTA and CDR2 FQGNSA. The CDR3 is 15 amino acids. Trimming took 4 bases from V and 3 from J; bases not matched to a gene: 3. Sequencing used PBMCs, obtained before the yellow fever booster vaccination. The clonotype comes from a man younger than 35 who received the YFV17D yellow fever vaccine. This chain links TRBV7-2 with TRBJ2-2; 9 nucleotides match TRBD1. The CDR3 here is CASSSRDRDTGELFF. The CDR3, as DNA: TGTGCCAGCAGCTCCCGGGACAGGGACACCGGGGAGCTGTTTTTT.